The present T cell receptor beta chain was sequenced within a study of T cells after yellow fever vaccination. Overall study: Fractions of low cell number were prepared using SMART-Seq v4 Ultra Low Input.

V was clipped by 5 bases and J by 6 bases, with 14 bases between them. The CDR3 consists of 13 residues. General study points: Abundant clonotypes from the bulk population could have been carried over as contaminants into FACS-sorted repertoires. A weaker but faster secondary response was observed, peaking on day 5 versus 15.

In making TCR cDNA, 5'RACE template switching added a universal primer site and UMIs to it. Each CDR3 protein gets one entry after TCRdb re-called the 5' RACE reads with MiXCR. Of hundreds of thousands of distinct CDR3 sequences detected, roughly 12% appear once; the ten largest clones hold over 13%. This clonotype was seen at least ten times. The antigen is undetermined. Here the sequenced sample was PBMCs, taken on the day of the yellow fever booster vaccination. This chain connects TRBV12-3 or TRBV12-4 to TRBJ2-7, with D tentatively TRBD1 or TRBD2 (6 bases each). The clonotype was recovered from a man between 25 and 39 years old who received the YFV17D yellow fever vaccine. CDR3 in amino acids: CASSGSGGREQYF. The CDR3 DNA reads TGTGCCAGCAGTGGGAGTGGGGGGCGCGAGCAGTACTTC.